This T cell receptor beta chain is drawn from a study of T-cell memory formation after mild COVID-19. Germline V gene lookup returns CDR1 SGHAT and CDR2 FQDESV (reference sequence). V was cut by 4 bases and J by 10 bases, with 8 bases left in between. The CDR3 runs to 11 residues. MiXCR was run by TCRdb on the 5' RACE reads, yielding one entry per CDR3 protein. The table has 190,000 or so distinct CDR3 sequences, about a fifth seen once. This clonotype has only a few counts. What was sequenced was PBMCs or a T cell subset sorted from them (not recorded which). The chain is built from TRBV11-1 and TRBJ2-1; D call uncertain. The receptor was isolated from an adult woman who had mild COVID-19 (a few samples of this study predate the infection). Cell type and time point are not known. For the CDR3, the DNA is TGTGCCAGCAGCTATAGTAGGGAGCAGTTCTTC. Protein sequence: CASSYSREQFF.